Detailed here is one T cell receptor beta chain. What it binds is not known. Germline values: CDR1 PRHDT, CDR2 FYEKMQ (reference sequence). J lost 1 base, V lost 6 bases, and 7 bases had no gene match. The CDR3 sequence is 15 residues long. Profiling relied on immunoSEQ multiplex PCR, and the TCRdb table lists in-frame clones only, not all of them. The table shows roughly 130,000 clones, with around nine tenths occurring only once. This sample is drawn from a study of T cell responses to AZD1222 COVID-19 vaccine. General study results and limits: The reported proportion of spike-specific TCRs targeting unmutated variant regions was nearly half. Clonal diversity was possibly underestimated, and the donors were mostly white British, with more females. The study sampled repertoires only after the peak T cell response.

Source: peripheral blood, taken 28 days after the second AZD1222 dose. This receptor was obtained from an adult who received the AZD1222 COVID-19 vaccine. The gene calls are TRBV13 and TRBJ1-1, with 8 bases matching TRBD1. The CDR3 DNA reads TGTGCCAGCAGGACTCCCCAGGGGGCGAACACTGAAGCTTTCTTT. Residues: CASRTPQGANTEAFF.